The present entry profiles one TCR beta chain with its context. These data originate in a study of blood T cell repertoires in COVID-19. In the study overall: Some COVID-19 samples were acute and others convalescent; all came from the United States, Italy and Spain.

CDR1 is SGHDN and CDR2 is FVKESK in the germline V gene. The CDR3 runs 12 residues. V lost 1 base and J 9 bases, leaving 7 bases between the germline ends. Authors' analysis steps: Nucleated cell counts were estimated from reference gene primer amplification. The table came from immunoSEQ multiplex PCR; TCRdb's copy has only in-frame clones and leaves some out. The V and J calls and the clone size are those of that table, but D and trimming were determined from the DNA. The data contain 90,000 to 150,000 clones, about nine tenths of them singletons. This chain links TRBV14 with TRBJ2-1, with D hard to call. Sample: peripheral blood. This clonotype was obtained from a human donor in a cohort sampled during active COVID-19. CDR3 protein: CASSQGHIEQFF. DNA for the CDR3: TGTGCCAGCAGCCAAGGTCACATTGAGCAGTTCTTC.